This T cell receptor beta chain was captured in a study of blood T cell repertoires in COVID-19 (dated by TCRdb to about 2020). Regarding the complete study: Samples covering the acute and convalescent phases of COVID-19 were provided by collaborators in the United States, Italy and Spain. A freely available public database, intended as a resource for researchers studying the immune response to SARS-CoV-2, is where the repertoires were released. The prospective study material was composed of cDNA or gDNA derived from T cells, B-cell-depleted T cells, or PBMCs. Samples were obtained from the ongoing ImmuneRACE study (first 160 participants) and from 1,254 subjects provided by 6 global collaborators. Subjects who had been exposed to COVID-19, were actively infected with it, or had recovered from it provided the deeply sampled blood TCRbeta repertoires that made up the dataset. HLA class I and class II types, where available, came from metadata supplied by the sample provider rather than from assay-based typing. Nearly every sample came with metadata listing a de-identified subject ID, COVID-19 status, age in years and sex. Overall results and qualifications from the work: The amount of clinical and demographic metadata varied by source and participant and was provided uncurated.

Note on this clone: Its antigen is currently not known. The input lacks base qualities; no much larger clone sits a single base away.

TCRbeta CDR3 regions were amplified from genomic DNA by means of the immunoSEQ Assay, a bias-controlled multiplex PCR. The source study handled its data this way. Nucleated cell counts per sample were estimated from amplification of reference gene primers within the assay. To quantify the absolute abundance of each unique TCRbeta CDR3 rearrangement, sequence reads were collapsed and filtered. For each sample, productive Simpson clonality was calculated as the square root of Simpson's diversity index across productive rearrangements. Sourced from immuneACCESS, this table was stored by TCRdb with only in-frame sequences that have V and J called. A share of the clones is absent; for the studies checked, an unresolved V gene accounts for under half, and the remainder has no known explanation. V and J calls and clone size are copied from that table; D and trimming were computed from the DNA. The sample records roughly 100,000 clones, about four fifths of which are singletons. 15% of the sample comes from the top ten.

The collaborating institutions used their own protocols to collect whole blood in K2EDTA tubes. For TCRbeta analysis, collaborators shipped samples in one of three forms: frozen whole blood, isolated PBMCs, or DNA extracted from either of those sample types. The germline V gene sets CDR1 to WSHSY and CDR2 to SAAADI. V lost 2 bases and J lost 4 bases; the stretch between them is 11 bases long. Spanning cysteine to phenylalanine, the CDR3 consists of 14 amino acids. Solely the CDR3 DNA is kept, with 42 bases framed from the first base. The clonotype originates from a woman over 75 with acute or convalescent COVID-19. The sample consisted of peripheral blood. The V gene is TRBV10-2 and the J gene is TRBJ1-1; the D gene lacks a confident call. The CDR3 loop reads CASSEVRVGTEAFF. The DNA reads TGCGCCAGCAGTGAGGTTCGGGTGGGCACTGAAGCTTTCTTT.